This T cell receptor (beta chain) is drawn from a study of human T cells and chemical hapten exposure. Findings of the study overall: Relative to controls, expanded TCRs formed significantly more large CDR3 similarity clusters.

Germline-derived CDR1 and CDR2 are SGHDT and YYEEEE. This CDR3 comprises 17 residues. The germline V and J ends were trimmed by 0 bases and 0 bases, with 14 bases remaining between them. Stated time point: patch test 1, 2 weeks after DPC sensitization. Specified treatment: therapeutic diphenylcyclopropenone sensitization with weekly scalp DPC. Blood was collected ahead of every patch test applied. Source study methods: Ranging from roughly 20,000 to 690,600, TCR counts per sample had a median value of approximately 95,000. One entry per CDR3 protein, called by TCRdb with MiXCR from the RACE reads. These V and J calls originate from TCRdb's pipeline instead of the authors' own analysis. The table shows 180,000 or so distinct CDR3 sequences, with about 14% occurring only once. As for this clonotype: Its antigen is unknown.

The sequence derives from a woman aged 25 to 39 with alopecia areata. Some clones in this sample may be carry-over from other donors' samples. The sample was whole blood, taken in connection with sensitization to the hapten diphenylcyclopropenone (DPC). V gene TRBV5-6 combines with J gene TRBJ2-3; D gene ambiguous. In nucleotides, the CDR3 is TGTGCCAGCAGCTTGGCCGTGACTGGTCTGAGCACAGATACGCAGTATTTT. Translating it yields CASSLAVTGLSTDTQYF.